This is a list of T cell receptor beta chains from one sample in a study of T cell responses to AZD1222 COVID-19 vaccine. Here immunoSEQ multiplex PCR was the method, and the copy in TCRdb shows in-frame clones only, minus some. The data show 66,000 or so clones, 70% to 80% seen once. The sequences come from peripheral blood, collected on day 0 of MenACWY control vaccination. The receptor source for this set is an adult in good health. Each CDR3 is given with its conserved first and last residue. Fields, in order: D gene, clone size, CDR3 length, J gene, V gene, CDR3 protein, CDR3 DNA. D genes are given only for firm matches. The size field is filled for only some rows; it gives once, few, many or a size class.

-	-	14	TRBJ1-1	TRBV30	CAWSTGLGNTEAFF	TGTGCCTGGTCTACCGGACTGGGGAACACTGAAGCTTTCTTT
TRBD2	-	13	TRBJ2-1	TRBV2	CASSLAGYNEQFF	TGTGCCAGCTCTCTAGCGGGGTACAATGAGCAGTTCTTC
TRBD2	-	17	TRBJ2-7	TRBV12-5	CASGSGLAERKPNEQYF	TGTGCTAGTGGTTCGGGACTAGCGGAACGTAAACCCAACGAGCAGTACTTC
TRBD2	-	13	TRBJ2-5	TRBV9	CASSVNSGETQYF	TGTGCCAGCAGCGTGAATAGCGGGGAGACCCAGTACTTC
TRBD1	-	13	TRBJ2-3	TRBV5-5	CASSLWDRDTQYF	TGTGCCAGCAGCTTGTGGGACAGAGATACGCAGTATTTT
TRBD2	-	15	TRBJ2-1	TRBV3-1/TRBV3-2	CASSLGLAGGNEQFF	TGTGCCAGCAGCCTCGGACTAGCGGGAGGGAATGAGCAGTTCTTC
-	-	11	TRBJ2-7	TRBV20-1	CSASPGTEQYF	TGCAGTGCTAGTCCCGGGACCGAGCAGTACTTC
-	-	13	TRBJ2-5	TRBV19	CASSSTGQETQYF	TGTGCCAGTAGTTCGACAGGTCAAGAGACCCAGTACTTC
-	-	13	TRBJ2-7	TRBV28	CASSLPQTDEQYF	TGTGCCAGCAGTTTACCCCAAACAGACGAGCAGTACTTC
TRBD2	-	17	TRBJ2-4	TRBV19	CASSMGGREGGKNIQYF	TGTGCCAGTAGTATGGGGGGGAGGGAAGGCGGCAAAAACATTCAGTACTTC
-	-	14	TRBJ2-2	TRBV30	CAWSRGRNSGELFF	TGTGCCTGGAGTCGAGGGAGGAACTCCGGGGAGCTGTTTTTT
-	few	13	TRBJ2-3	TRBV6-5	CASSYLGADTQYF	TGTGCCAGCAGTTACTTGGGGGCAGATACGCAGTATTTT
TRBD2	-	16	TRBJ2-2	TRBV6-2/TRBV6-3	CASSYAGGLGTGELFF	TGTGCCAGCAGTTACGCGGGGGGGCTCGGCACCGGGGAGCTGTTTTTT
TRBD1	-	15	TRBJ1-1	TRBV5-6	CASSLSGTGFAEAFF	TGTGCCAGCAGCTTGTCCGGGACAGGGTTCGCTGAAGCTTTCTTT
TRBD2	few	14	TRBJ2-1	TRBV7-6	CASSRLAGANEQFF	TGTGCCAGCAGCCGACTAGCGGGGGCCAATGAGCAGTTCTTC
-	-	12	TRBJ2-1	TRBV12-2	CASRSQDNEQFF	TGTGCAAGTCGCTCTCAAGACAATGAGCAGTTCTTC
-	-	16	TRBJ2-3	TRBV7-2	CASSRHSGEAADTQYF	TGTGCCAGCAGCCGGCACTCGGGGGAGGCGGCAGATACGCAGTATTTT
-	-	15	TRBJ2-3	TRBV5-1	CASSLGQTSTDTQYF	TGCGCCAGCAGCTTGGGACAGACGAGCACAGATACGCAGTATTTT
TRBD1	-	13	TRBJ2-3	TRBV29-1	CSANRGIADTQYF	TGCAGCGCCAACAGGGGAATCGCAGATACGCAGTATTTT
TRBD1	-	16	TRBJ1-5	TRBV19	CASSNTGGGAGQPQHF	TGTGCCAGTAGTAACACTGGAGGGGGCGCGGGGCAGCCCCAGCATTTT
-	-	13	TRBJ2-3	TRBV7-2	CASSLTFADTQYF	TGTGCCAGCAGCTTAACTTTTGCAGATACGCAGTATTTT
-	-	14	TRBJ1-5	TRBV28	CATRRQGDNQPQHF	TGTGCCACCCGGAGGCAGGGCGACAATCAGCCCCAGCATTTT
-	-	16	TRBJ2-3	TRBV9	CASSAGVSRNTDTQYF	TGTGCCAGCAGCGCCGGAGTTAGCCGTAACACAGATACGCAGTATTTT
-	-	13	TRBJ1-4	TRBV15	CATSRDTNEKLFF	TGTGCCACCAGCAGAGATACCAACGAAAAACTGTTTTTT
-	-	17	TRBJ1-4	TRBV5-5	CASSPRAGTYYNEKLFF	TGTGCCAGCAGCCCGCGAGCCGGGACATATTATAATGAAAAACTGTTTTTT
TRBD2	-	16	TRBJ2-5	TRBV5-1	CASSLSAGGVGETQYF	TGCGCCAGCAGCTTGTCGGCGGGGGGCGTCGGAGAGACCCAGTACTTC
-	-	14	TRBJ1-3	TRBV4-2	CASSRDLQGNTIYF	TGTGCCAGCAGCCGGGACCTACAGGGAAACACCATATATTTT
TRBD2	-	19	TRBJ2-1	TRBV15	CATSRVQTAGLASYNEQFF	TGTGCCACCAGCAGAGTACAAACGGCGGGACTAGCGTCTTACAATGAGCAGTTCTTC
-	-	11	TRBJ2-3	TRBV2	CASSTTDTQYF	TGTGCCAGCAGTACGACAGATACGCAGTATTTT
-	-	14	TRBJ1-5	TRBV27	CASRQRGRYQPQHF	TGTGCCAGTAGACAACGGGGACGCTACCAGCCCCAGCATTTT
-	-	14	TRBJ2-7	TRBV11-1	CASSLALGEYEQYF	TGTGCCAGCAGCTTAGCCCTAGGGGAGTACGAGCAGTACTTC
-	-	13	TRBJ1-2	TRBV7-8	CASSLAANYGYTF	TGTGCCAGCAGCCTGGCGGCTAACTATGGCTACACCTTC